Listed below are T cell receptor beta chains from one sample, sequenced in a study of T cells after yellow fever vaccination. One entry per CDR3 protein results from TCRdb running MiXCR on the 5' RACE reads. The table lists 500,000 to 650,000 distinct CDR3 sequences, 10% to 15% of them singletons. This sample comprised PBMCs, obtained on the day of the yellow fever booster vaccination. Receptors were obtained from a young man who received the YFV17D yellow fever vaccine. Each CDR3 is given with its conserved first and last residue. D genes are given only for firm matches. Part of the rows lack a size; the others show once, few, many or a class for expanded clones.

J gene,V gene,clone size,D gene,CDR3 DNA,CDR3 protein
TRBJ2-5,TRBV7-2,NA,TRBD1,TGTGCCAGCAGCCTCCGGACAGGGGGCATACCACAAGAGACCCAGTACTTC,CASSLRTGGIPQETQYF
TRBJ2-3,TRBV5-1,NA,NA,TGCGCCAGCAGCTTGCCACAGGGAGTCACAGATACGCAGTATTTT,CASSLPQGVTDTQYF
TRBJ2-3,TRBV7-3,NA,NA,TGTGCCAGCAGCTTAAGAGCGGGCGATCCCCCCTCCACGCAGTATTTT,CASSLRAGDPPSTQYF
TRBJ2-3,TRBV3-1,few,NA,TGTGCCAGCAGCCAAGAGGGGGACGAAACGCAGTATTTT,CASSQEGDETQYF
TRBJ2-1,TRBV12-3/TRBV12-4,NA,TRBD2,TGTGCCAGCAGATTGGGACTAGCGGGTAGCGAGCAGTTCTTC,CASRLGLAGSEQFF
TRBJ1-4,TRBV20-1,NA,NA,TGCAGTGCTAGCAAAGCAGGGAACGCTAATGAAAAACTGTTTTTT,CSASKAGNANEKLFF
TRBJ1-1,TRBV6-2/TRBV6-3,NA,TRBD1,TGTGCCAGCAGTTTCGAACCGGGACAGGGCATCACTGAAGCTTTCTTT,CASSFEPGQGITEAFF
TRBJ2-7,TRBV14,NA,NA,TGTGCCAGCGGCCGCCGGAGCGAGCAGTACTTC,CASGRRSEQYF
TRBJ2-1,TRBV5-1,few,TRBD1,TGCGCCAGCGCTCGGGACAGGGGGTTCGGTGAGCAGTTCTTC,CASARDRGFGEQFF
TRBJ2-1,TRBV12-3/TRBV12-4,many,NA,TGTGCCAGCAGTTTTGCCAACGCGGGGTGGTTCTTC,CASSFANAGWFF
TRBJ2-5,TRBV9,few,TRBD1,TGTGCCAGCTCTCGCCCCCTCGGGACAGGGGTTGAGACCCAGTACTTC,CASSRPLGTGVETQYF
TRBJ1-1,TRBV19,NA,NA,TGTGCCACCTTGGGGGGGTACACTGAAGCTTTCTTT,CATLGGYTEAFF
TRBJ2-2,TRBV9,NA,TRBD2,TGTGCCAGCAGCAAAAGCGGGGGGAACACCGGGGAGCTGTTTTTT,CASSKSGGNTGELFF
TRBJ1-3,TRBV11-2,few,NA,TGTGCCAGCAGCCGAGAAGCCCTCTCTGGAAACACCATATATTTT,CASSREALSGNTIYF
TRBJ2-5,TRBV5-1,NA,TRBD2,TGCGCCAGCAGCAAAGGGACTCTCGGGAGGGAGACCCAGTACTTC,CASSKGTLGRETQYF